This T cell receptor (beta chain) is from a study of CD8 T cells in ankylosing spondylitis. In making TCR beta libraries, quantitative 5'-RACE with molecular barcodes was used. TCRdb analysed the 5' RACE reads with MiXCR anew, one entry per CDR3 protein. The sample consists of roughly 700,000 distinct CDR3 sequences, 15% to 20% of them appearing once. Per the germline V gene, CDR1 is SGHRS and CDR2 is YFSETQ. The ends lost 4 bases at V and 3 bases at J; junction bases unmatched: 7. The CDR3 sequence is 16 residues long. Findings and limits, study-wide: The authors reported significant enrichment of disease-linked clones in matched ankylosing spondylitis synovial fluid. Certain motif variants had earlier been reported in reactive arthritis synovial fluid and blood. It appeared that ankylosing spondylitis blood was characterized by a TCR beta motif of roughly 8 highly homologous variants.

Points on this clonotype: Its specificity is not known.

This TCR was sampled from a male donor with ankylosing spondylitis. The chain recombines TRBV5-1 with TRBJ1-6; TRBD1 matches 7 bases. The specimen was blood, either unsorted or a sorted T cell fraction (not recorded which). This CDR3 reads CASSLGRDSYNSPLHF. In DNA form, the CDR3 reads TGCGCCAGCAGCCTGGGGCGGGACAGCTATAATTCACCCCTCCACTTT. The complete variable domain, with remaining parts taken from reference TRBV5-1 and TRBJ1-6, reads KAGVTQTPRYLIKTRGQQVTLSCSPISGHRSVSWYQQTPGQGLQFLFEYFSETQRNKGNFPGRFSGRQFSNSRSEMNVSTLELGDSALYLCASSLGRDSYNSPLHFGNGTRLTVT.